A selection of T cell receptor beta chains follows, all from one sample in a study of blood T cells in healthy people across ages. TCRdb ran MiXCR on the 5' RACE reads and lists one entry per CDR3 protein. This table has roughly 500,000 distinct CDR3 sequences, approximately 30% appearing once. Sequencing used blood. The receptors originated from a woman in her 70s in good health. Both conserved end residues are part of each CDR3. The D gene is left open where the match is weak. Expanded clones get a size class; other rows say once, few or many, or leave the size out.

J gene,V gene,clone size,D gene,CDR3 DNA,CDR3 protein
TRBJ1-5,TRBV18,many,-,TGTGCCAGCTCACCAAGCATGGGGGGCGCTGGGCAGCCCCAGCATTTT,CASSPSMGGAGQPQHF
TRBJ1-5,TRBV12-3/TRBV12-4,-,-,TGTGCCAGCAGCCTAGGGCCGAGGGGGGGAAATCAGCCCCAGCATTTT,CASSLGPRGGNQPQHF
TRBJ2-7,TRBV7-2,-,-,TGTGCCAGCAGCTTTTACGGGAATGCGGCCGAGCAGTACTTC,CASSFYGNAAEQYF
TRBJ1-2,TRBV9,few,TRBD1,TGTGCCAGCAGGGACGGGAGACAGGGACAAGGCTACACCTTC,CASRDGRQGQGYTF
TRBJ2-5,TRBV7-3,-,TRBD2,TGTGCCAGCAGCTTCGATAGCGGGGGGGTAGAGACCCAGTACTTC,CASSFDSGGVETQYF
TRBJ2-3,TRBV6-5,-,TRBD1,TGTGCCAGCAGACCGGGACAGGGGGGGCCTGATACGCAGTATTTT,CASRPGQGGPDTQYF
TRBJ1-1,TRBV10-3,few,-,TGTGCCATCAGTGAAGACAGCCTGAACACTGAAGCTTTCTTT,CAISEDSLNTEAFF
TRBJ2-4,TRBV7-8,once,-,TGTGCCAGCAGCCCACGCGTGGCGGTTCCCAAAAACATTCAGTACTTC,CASSPRVAVPKNIQYF
TRBJ2-5,TRBV6-5,-,TRBD1,TGTGCCAGCAGACCCGGACAGGGGAGGTCGGAGACCCAGTACTTC,CASRPGQGRSETQYF
TRBJ2-2,TRBV20-1,few,TRBD1,TGCGGTGGATCGGGGACAGTTACCGGGGAGCTGTTTTTT,CGGSGTVTGELFF
TRBJ2-1,TRBV5-1,many,-,TGCGCCAGCAGCATTGGGGGCTCCTACAATGAGCAGTTCTTC,CASSIGGSYNEQFF
TRBJ2-5,TRBV5-1,-,TRBD2,TGCGCCAGCAGCCTTGGGGGGACTAGCGGGCTAAGACAAGAGACCCAGTACTTC,CASSLGGTSGLRQETQYF
TRBJ2-1,TRBV5-1,few,TRBD2,TGCGCCAGCAGCCCCAGCGGGGGGGCTGATGAGCAGTTCTTC,CASSPSGGADEQFF
TRBJ2-7,TRBV18,many,TRBD2,TGTGCCAGCTCACGCGGGGGGATGGCCTACGAGCAGTACTTC,CASSRGGMAYEQYF
TRBJ2-5,TRBV5-1,-,-,TGCGCCAGCAGCTTCAGTCGGGGTTCGGGGCTCCAAGAGACCCAGTACTTC,CASSFSRGSGLQETQYF
TRBJ2-1,TRBV10-3,few,-,TGTGCCATCAGGAAGACAGGTGGGGACAATGAGCAGTTCTTC,CAIRKTGGDNEQFF
TRBJ2-1,TRBV9,-,-,TGTGCCAGCAGCGTAGGTCCGGGGGGCAATGACAATGAGCAGTTCTTC,CASSVGPGGNDNEQFF
TRBJ2-5,TRBV18,-,-,TGTGCCAGCTCACCACGCTCGACTTCGAGGGAGACCCAGTACTTC,CASSPRSTSRETQYF
TRBJ1-5,TRBV6-6,few,TRBD1,TGTGCCAGCAGGCGCCGGGGACAGAGAGTGAATCAGCCCCAGCATTTT,CASRRRGQRVNQPQHF
TRBJ2-1,TRBV7-9,-,TRBD2,TGTGCCAGCAGCTTACTTTCGGGACTAGCGGGGGTTAATGAGCAGTTCTTC,CASSLLSGLAGVNEQFF
TRBJ2-7,TRBV6-1,few,TRBD2,TGTCCCAGCAGATCCCCCGGGACTATCCCCTACGAGCAGTACTTC,CPSRSPGTIPYEQYF
TRBJ1-4,TRBV3-1,-,-,TGTGCCAGCAGCCAAGAGCCCCCGAGGTACACAAAGGCTGAAAAACTGTTTTTT,CASSQEPPRYTKAEKLFF
TRBJ2-2,TRBV5-6,-,-,TGTGCCAGCAGCGCCTACAGGAACACCGGGGAGCTGTTTTTT,CASSAYRNTGELFF
TRBJ2-7,TRBV7-3,few,-,TGTGCCAGCAGCTTAAAATCTAGTCACTTCTACGAGCAGTACTTC,CASSLKSSHFYEQYF
TRBJ1-4,TRBV10-3,few,-,TGTGCCGTCGGGACACAGGGAACTAATGAAAAACTGTTTTTT,CAVGTQGTNEKLFF
TRBJ1-4,TRBV6-2/TRBV6-3,few,TRBD1,TGTGCCAGCAACCCCGGGACAGGAAATGAAAAACTGTTTTTT,CASNPGTGNEKLFF
TRBJ1-2,TRBV20-1,few,-,TGCAGTGCAGAAGGGGACGGCGGCTACACCTTC,CSAEGDGGYTF
TRBJ2-7,TRBV7-2,-,TRBD1,TGTGCCAGCAGCTTAACCGGGACAGGAAACGGACCCTACGAGCAGTACTTC,CASSLTGTGNGPYEQYF
TRBJ2-1,TRBV5-1,-,TRBD1,TGCGCCAGCAGCTTGGGGGGACAGGGAGGAAAGTTCTTC,CASSLGGQGGKFF
TRBJ2-5,TRBV7-7,-,-,TGTGCCAGCAGCTTAGATGGACGGCAACAGACCCAGTACTTC,CASSLDGRQQTQYF
TRBJ2-1,TRBV7-2,-,TRBD1,TGTGCCAGCAGCTCTAGCAGGGGGCAGTCATACAATGAGCAGTTCTTC,CASSSSRGQSYNEQFF
TRBJ2-7,TRBV5-1,-,-,TGCGCCAGCAGCTCCTCCGGCAGTCTCCAATACGAGCAGTACTTC,CASSSSGSLQYEQYF
TRBJ2-2,TRBV7-2,-,TRBD2,TGTGCCAGCAGCTTGGCTAGCGGCCTTAACACCGGGGAGCTGTTTTTT,CASSLASGLNTGELFF
TRBJ1-2,TRBV15,-,TRBD1,TGTGCCACCAGCAGAAAGGGACAGTGGGATGGCTACACCTTC,CATSRKGQWDGYTF
TRBJ1-1,TRBV9,-,-,TGTGCCAGCAGCCTTCACACCGAACTGAACACTGAAGCTTTCTTT,CASSLHTELNTEAFF
TRBJ2-7,TRBV7-2,-,TRBD1,TGTGCCAGCAGCCCGACCAGGGACAGCACCTACGAGCAGTACTTC,CASSPTRDSTYEQYF
TRBJ1-5,TRBV6-1,few,-,TGTGCCAGCAGTAATTCCGGTATCGGGGGGAGGGAGCCCCAGCATTTT,CASSNSGIGGREPQHF
TRBJ2-5,TRBV6-5,-,-,TGTGCCAGCAGTTACATAACTAGGGGGGCCGCACAGACCCAGTACTTC,CASSYITRGAAQTQYF
TRBJ1-1,TRBV10-3,-,-,TGTGCCATCAGTGCTGTTCGCACTGAAGCTTTCTTT,CAISAVRTEAFF
TRBJ1-1,TRBV5-1,-,TRBD1,TGCGCCACCAGACAGGGGGCCGGGGGGAACACTGAAGCTTTCTTT,CATRQGAGGNTEAFF
TRBJ1-4,TRBV11-3,-,-,TGTGCCAGCGGGCGTGCAACTAATGAAAAACTGTTTTTT,CASGRATNEKLFF
TRBJ2-5,TRBV2,-,TRBD2,TGTGCCAGCAGGGGGACTAGCGGGACAAAGACCCAGTACTTC,CASRGTSGTKTQYF
TRBJ2-5,TRBV4-2,-,TRBD2,TGTGCCAGCAGTCCCGGGACTAGCGGGGGAAAAGAGACCCAGTACTTC,CASSPGTSGGKETQYF
TRBJ1-1,TRBV18,few,TRBD1,TGTGCCAGCTCTCGGACAGGGGGCGGAACTGAAGCTTTCTTT,CASSRTGGGTEAFF
TRBJ2-5,TRBV14,-,-,TGTGCCAGCAGCCAAGCCCCAAGAGACAGACAAGAGACCCAGTACTTC,CASSQAPRDRQETQYF
TRBJ2-1,TRBV6-2/TRBV6-3,-,-,TGTGCCTGCGAGGGGTCGGACAATGAGCAGTTCTTC,CACEGSDNEQFF
TRBJ1-1,TRBV7-9,many,-,TGTGCCAGCAGCTTGGCCACGGGTGGCACTGAAGCTTTCTTT,CASSLATGGTEAFF
TRBJ2-5,TRBV6-1,few,TRBD1,TGTGCCAGCAGTGAAGTCGGACAGGGAAGAAAGACCCAGTACTTC,CASSEVGQGRKTQYF
TRBJ2-1,TRBV18,few,-,TGTGCCAGCTCACCAATGGACAGATACAATGAGCAGTTCTTC,CASSPMDRYNEQFF
TRBJ1-6,TRBV30,-,-,TGTGCCTGGAGTGTATATCAGGTTTCCTATAATTCACCCCTCCACTTT,CAWSVYQVSYNSPLHF
TRBJ2-4,TRBV2,-,-,TGTGCCAACCGGGGCCAAGCCAAAAACATTCAGTACTTC,CANRGQAKNIQYF
TRBJ2-7,TRBV7-2,few,TRBD1,TGTGCCAGCAGCTTAGCCGGGACAGGGATTTCCTACGAGCAGTACTTC,CASSLAGTGISYEQYF
TRBJ1-5,TRBV7-2,once,-,TGTGCCAGCAGCGTCCGTGGACAGCAGCCCCAGCATTTT,CASSVRGQQPQHF
TRBJ2-1,TRBV20-1,few,-,TGCAGTGCTAGACCGGGCGCGGGGATGGGGGAGCAGTTCTTC,CSARPGAGMGEQFF
TRBJ2-5,TRBV6-1,few,-,TGTGCCAGCAGTGCGACGGTAGAGACCCAGTACTTC,CASSATVETQYF